The 22 T cell receptor beta chains below all came from one sample that was sequenced in a study of T cell responses to AZD1222 COVID-19 vaccine. TCRdb's copy holds only in-frame clones and misses some; the assay was immunoSEQ multiplex PCR. The sample contains some 170,000 clones, approximately 90% of which appear only once. Source: peripheral blood, taken on day 0 of AZD1222 vaccination. The receptors come from an adult in good health.

The gene calls are TRBV11-2 and TRBJ1-2, with D possibly matching TRBD1 (5 bases). The CDR3 runs to 14 residues. V lost 2 bases to trimming and J lost 4 bases, with 11 bases between them. Germline V CDR1 and CDR2: SGHAT, FQNNGV. CDR3 protein: CASSLIGGSYGYTF. For the CDR3, the DNA is TGTGCCAGCAGCTTAATCGGGGGTAGCTATGGCTACACCTTC.

J is TRBJ1-1 and V is TRBV6-5; a weak D match, TRBD1 (6 bases). Trimming cost V 7 bases and J 4 bases, with 13 bases left between them. This CDR3 has 13 amino acids. In germline, CDR1 is MNHEY, CDR2 SVGAGI. CDR3 sequence: CASKAGAFTEAFF. In DNA form, the CDR3 reads TGTGCCAGCAAGGCAGGGGCGTTCACTGAAGCTTTCTTT.

J is TRBJ1-6 and V is TRBV7-2, with D possibly TRBD1 on 6 matching bases. This CDR3 spans 18 amino acids. Per the germline V gene, CDR1 is SGHTA and CDR2 is FQGNSA. The V end was cut by 1 base, the J end by 0 bases, with 13 bases between. CDR3 in amino acids: CASSLGERGSSYNSPLHF. CDR3 nucleotides: TGTGCCAGCAGCTTAGGTGAAAGGGGGAGCTCCTATAATTCACCCCTCCACTTT. Combining the CDR3 with reference TRBV7-2 and TRBJ1-6 gives the whole variable domain GAGVSQSPSNKVTEKGKDVELRCDPISGHTALYWYRQSLGQGLEFLIYFQGNSAPDKSGLPSDRFSAERTGGSVSTLTIQRTQQEDSAVYLCASSLGERGSSYNSPLHFGNGTRLTVT.

This chain links TRBV4-1 with TRBJ1-4; possibly TRBD1 for D (5 bases). Trimming shortened V by 6 bases and J by 1 base, and 12 bases separated the two germline ends. From germline, CDR1 is MGHRA and CDR2 YSYEKL. CDR3 length: 15 amino acids. The CDR3 reads CASRSPGKTNEKLFF. The CDR3 region has the DNA TGCGCCAGCAGGTCCCCAGGGAAAACTAATGAAAAACTGTTTTTT.

The rearrangement links TRBV27 to TRBJ1-1; 10 nucleotides line up with TRBD1. The CDR3 consists of 17 residues. The V and J ends lost 0 bases and 7 bases, in that order; junction bases with no gene match: 11. The germline V gene encodes CDR1 MNHEY and CDR2 SMNVEV (reference sequence). The CDR3 protein is CASSLSSYGTGAIEAFF. CDR3 DNA sequence: TGTGCCAGCAGTTTATCTTCGTATGGGACAGGGGCTATTGAAGCTTTCTTT.

The chain joins TRBV7-9 to TRBJ2-7; a possible D gene is TRBD1 (6 bases). This CDR3 has 12 residues. CDR1 is SEHNR and CDR2 is FQNEAQ in the germline V gene (reference sequence). V lost 3 bases and J 11 bases, leaving 14 bases between the germline ends. DNA of the CDR3: TGTGCCAGCAGCTTGGACCAGGGGATCGAGTACTTC. Protein product: CASSLDQGIEYF.

J is TRBJ2-1 and V is TRBV6-4; D tentatively reads TRBD1 or TRBD2 (5 bases each). The V end lost 2 bases, the J end lost 1 base, and 9 bases lay between the germline ends. Per germline, CDR1 MRHNA and CDR2 SNTAGT. The CDR3 totals 15 residues. For the CDR3, the DNA is TGTGCCAGCAGTGACGGGGGTTCTTCCTACAATGAGCAGTTCTTC. Translation gives CASSDGGSSYNEQFF.

This chain links TRBV6-1 with TRBJ1-2; possibly TRBD1 for D (6 bases). Germline V gene lookup returns CDR1 MNHNS and CDR2 SASEGT. Deletions cut 1 base from V and 4 bases from J, with 13 bases between. The CDR3 extends over 15 amino acids. CDR3 sequence: CASSEGGRGGYGYTF. The CDR3 nucleotides are TGTGCCAGCAGTGAAGGGGGCAGGGGAGGCTATGGCTACACCTTC.

The gene calls are TRBV11-2 and TRBJ2-1, with D unresolved. The germline V gene has CDR1 SGHAT and CDR2 FQNNGV. This CDR3 has 12 amino acids. Between the trimmed V and J ends, which lost 5 bases and 5 bases, there was a span of 7 bases. CDR3 in DNA: TGTGCCAGCAGCCCACCAAACAATGAGCAGTTCTTC. This gives the protein CASSPPNNEQFF.

The V gene is TRBV7-9, the J gene TRBJ1-6, with a tentative D call TRBD1 (6 bases). Germline assignment: CDR1 SEHNR and CDR2 FQNEAQ (reference sequence). The CDR3 length is 17 residues. Trimming took off 1 base at V and 0 bases at J, with 10 bases between the two ends. In DNA, the CDR3 is TGTGCCAGCAGCTTAGAGGGGGGTGTCTCCTATAATTCACCCCTCCACTTT. Its protein is CASSLEGGVSYNSPLHF.

This chain joins TRBV5-1 and TRBJ2-4; D gene ambiguous. The CDR3 runs 13 residues. Germline V CDR1 and CDR2: SGHRS, YFSETQ. Trimming took off 0 bases at V and 5 bases at J, with 6 bases between the two ends. The CDR3 sequence is CASSLGAENIQYF. In DNA form, the CDR3 reads TGCGCCAGCAGCTTGGGGGCGGAAAACATTCAGTACTTC.

V and J are TRBV5-1 and TRBJ1-6; D gene ambiguous. Germline V CDR1 and CDR2: SGHRS, YFSETQ. The CDR3 length is 13 residues. With 0 bases removed from V and 8 bases from J, the gap between germline ends came to 6 bases. CDR3 nucleotides: TGCGCCAGCAGCTTGGAGGGCGATTCACCCCTCCACTTT. Its protein product is CASSLEGDSPLHF.

The rearrangement uses TRBV3-1 (or the pseudogene TRBV3-2) and TRBJ1-1; D gene uncertain. CDR1 and CDR2 (germline): LGHDT, YNNKEL (reference sequence). The CDR3 sequence is 14 residues long. V was trimmed by 4 bases and J by 1 base, leaving 10 bases between them. CDR3 sequence: CASSLRRRNTEAFF. The DNA for the CDR3 is TGTGCCAGCAGCCTCCGACGACGGAACACTGAAGCTTTCTTT.

This clone was recorded once. The chain recombines TRBV30 with TRBJ2-1; the D is unclear. The CDR3 is 13 amino acids. Germline CDR1 reads GTSNPN; CDR2 reads SVGIG (reference sequence). Trimming cost V 0 bases and J 5 bases, with 8 bases left between them. CDR3 in amino acids: CAWSVRVHNEQFF. In nucleotides, the CDR3 is TGTGCCTGGAGTGTACGGGTCCACAATGAGCAGTTCTTC.

V gene TRBV6-6 combines with J gene TRBJ1-3; D is possibly TRBD1 (6 bases). In germline, CDR1 is MNHNY, CDR2 SVGAGI (reference sequence). Trimming took off 5 bases at V and 0 bases at J, with 14 bases between the two ends. This CDR3 spans 16 amino acids. Here the CDR3 DNA reads TGTGCCAGCAGTCGAATCCAGGGGACCTCTGGAAACACCATATATTTT. It yields the protein CASSRIQGTSGNTIYF.

This chain joins TRBV4-2 and TRBJ2-1; 11 nucleotides agree with TRBD2. Trimming cost V 2 bases and J 6 bases; bases outside gene matches: 6. Germline CDR1 reads LGHNA; CDR2 reads YNFKEQ. This CDR3 region has 16 residues. The CDR3 reads CASSQQTSGISNEQFF. CDR3 bases: TGTGCCAGCAGCCAACAGACTAGCGGGATCAGCAATGAGCAGTTCTTC.

This clone was counted once. The chain has TRBV29-1 and TRBJ1-2, with a possible D match to TRBD1 (6 bases). The CDR3 loop spans 14 amino acids. CDR1 and CDR2 from the germline V gene are SQVTM and ANQGSEA. V was pared by 4 bases and J by 4 bases, with 16 bases between. The CDR3 loop reads CSVATIQGSYGYTF. CDR3 DNA sequence: TGCAGCGTTGCCACAATCCAGGGGAGCTATGGCTACACCTTC.

The V call is TRBV4-1, the J call TRBJ2-5; 7 bases are shared with TRBD1. The CDR3 covers 13 residues. Looked up from germline, CDR1 is MGHRA and CDR2 is YSYEKL. Trimming cost V 1 base and J 4 bases; bases outside gene matches: 0. The CDR3 DNA follows: TGCGCCAGCAGCCAAGCAGGGGGAGAGACCCAGTACTTC. The encoded protein is CASSQAGGETQYF.

V is TRBV4-1 and J is TRBJ1-6, with a tentative D call TRBD1 (5 bases). V gave up 0 bases and J gave up 11 bases, with 17 bases separating them. Germline V gene data show CDR1 as MGHRA and CDR2 as YSYEKL. The CDR3 has 16 amino acids. Written as DNA, the CDR3 is TGCGCCAGCAGCCAAGATCAATGGGGGATGGGGACACCCCTCCACTTT. Protein sequence: CASSQDQWGMGTPLHF.

This clone is a singleton in its sample. The chain has TRBV19 and TRBJ1-4, with TRBD1 as a possible D gene (6 bases). CDR1 LNHDA and CDR2 SQIVND come from the germline V gene (reference sequence). Trimming removed 2 bases at V and 6 bases at J, with 13 bases between. CDR3 length: 15 residues. The CDR3: CASSISRGAYEKLFF. The CDR3, as DNA: TGTGCCAGTAGTATAAGCCGGGGGGCCTATGAAAAACTGTTTTTT.

CDR3 DNA sequence: TGTGCCAGCAGTTCCAACGGGGGTGGCTACACCTTC. Protein product: CASSSNGGGYTF. The chain carries TRBV12-3 or TRBV12-4 and TRBJ1-2; a possible D gene is TRBD1 (5 bases). The CDR3 is made up of 12 amino acids. The V end was cut by 4 bases, the J end by 7 bases, with 10 bases between.

This chain connects TRBV19 to TRBJ1-2; D call uncertain. The CDR3 spans 12 residues. Germline CDR1 LNHDA, CDR2 SQIVND (reference sequence). V lost 4 bases to trimming and J lost 5 bases, with 8 bases between them. As DNA, the CDR3 is TGTGCCAGTAGTAAGGACCTTTATGGCTACACCTTC. This encodes CASSKDLYGYTF.